Listed here are 10 T cell receptor beta chains from one sample, sequenced in a study of beta chain features in type 1 diabetes. General study findings and limits: Shortening of TCRB CDR3s, moderate but significant, appeared in all four CD4+ subsets of Type 1 diabetes patients.

cDNA synthesis used the whole RNA isolate, giving expressed TCRB sequences. Profiling relied on immunoSEQ multiplex PCR, and the TCRdb table lists in-frame clones only, not all of them. The sample carries 120,000 or so clones, around 16% recorded once. These receptors are not linked to any known antigen. Sequenced sample: central memory CD4+ T cells from blood. Receptor source: a man between 18 and 29 years old with type 1 diabetes.

Only one count was recorded for this clone. The chain combines TRBV10-3 with TRBJ1-2; a possible D gene is TRBD1 (5 bases). V lost 7 bases and J lost 10, with 22 bases in between. Germline V gives CDR1 ENHRY, CDR2 SYGVKD. This CDR3 is built from 14 residues. The CDR3 sequence: CAITPTGQGSHYTF. The DNA of the CDR3 is TGTGCCATCACTCCGACTGGGCAGGGAAGCCACTACACCTTC.

This clone turned up a few times. CDR3: CASSLTQGDTQYF. The CDR3 coding sequence is TGCGCCAGCAGCCTCACCCAGGGGGATACGCAGTATTTT. This chain links TRBV4-1 with TRBJ2-3; possibly TRBD1 for D (6 bases). Germline CDR1 and CDR2: MGHRA and YSYEKL. V dropped 4 bases and J dropped 6 bases, with 11 bases sitting between them. The CDR3 spans 13 residues.

For the CDR3, the DNA is TGTGCCAGCAGTTCCGCAAAGGCAGGAATGAATTCACCCCTCCACTTT. Amino acids: CASSSAKAGMNSPLHF. The chain recombines TRBV6-5 with TRBJ1-6; D is unresolved. V was trimmed by 4 bases and J by 7 bases, leaving 17 bases between them. This CDR3 has 16 amino acids. CDR1 and CDR2 (germline): MNHEY, SVGAGI.

This clone was counted only a few times. The V call is TRBV30, the J call TRBJ2-7; 8 bases fit TRBD1. Unmatched junction bases numbered 6, after V lost 2 bases and J lost 6 bases. The germline V gene has CDR1 GTSNPN and CDR2 SVGIG (reference sequence). The CDR3 is 13 residues long. This CDR3 reads CAWSRMTGVEQYF. The CDR3 region has the DNA TGTGCCTGGAGTCGGATGACAGGGGTCGAGCAGTACTTC. Using reference TRBV30 and TRBJ2-7 for the parts outside the CDR3, the full variable domain is SQTIHQWPATLVQPVGSPLSLECTVEGTSNPNLYWYRQAAGRGLQLLFYSVGIGQISSEVPQNLSASRPQDRQFILSSKKLLLSDSGFYLCAWSRMTGVEQYFGPGTRLTVT.

This clone was seen only a few times. This sequence joins TRBV13 and TRBJ2-7; 8 nucleotides align to TRBD2. Germline-derived CDR1 and CDR2 are PRHDT and FYEKMQ (reference sequence). The V and J ends lost 3 bases and 2 bases, in that order; junction bases with no gene match: 3. The CDR3 has 14 amino acids. The CDR3 loop is CASSFERGPYEQYF. The DNA of the CDR3 is TGTGCCAGCAGCTTTGAGCGGGGGCCCTACGAGCAGTACTTC.

The chain combines TRBV27 with TRBJ1-1; no clear D. Germline V gene data show CDR1 as MNHEY and CDR2 as SMNVEV (reference sequence). Trimming left V 5 bases short and J 1 base short, with 8 bases between. The CDR3 is 13 amino acids. The CDR3 DNA reads as TGTGCCAGCAGTACACGACAGAACACTGAAGCTTTCTTT. Its protein product is CASSTRQNTEAFF.

This clone was seen a few times. This chain connects TRBV2 to TRBJ2-3; tentatively, D is TRBD1 or TRBD2 (5 bases each). The CDR3 has 13 amino acids. The V gene's germline CDR1 is SNHLY and CDR2 FYNNEI. Trimming left V 4 bases short and J 6 bases short, with 11 bases between. The CDR3 protein is CASSGDRSDTQYF. CDR3 nucleotides: TGTGCCAGCAGTGGGGACCGCTCTGATACGCAGTATTTT.

The chain couples TRBV7-9 to TRBJ2-1; possibly TRBD1 or TRBD2 for D (5 bases each). The CDR3 runs 16 residues. The ends were cut back, 4 bases at V and 0 bases at J, with 13 bases in the middle. Germline V lookup: CDR1 SEHNR, CDR2 FQNEAQ (reference sequence). CDR3: CASSSPGPSSYNEQFF. CDR3 nucleotide sequence: TGTGCCAGCAGCTCACCGGGACCGAGCTCCTACAATGAGCAGTTCTTC.

Only a few counts were recorded for this clone. Other DNA sequences in the sample encode the same CDR3. The rearrangement uses TRBV5-4 and TRBJ2-1, with 10 bases identical to TRBD2. Germline values: CDR1 SGHNT, CDR2 YYREEE (reference sequence). CDR3 length: 15 amino acids. V shed 4 bases, J shed 0 bases, and the junction held 1 base outside the gene matches. The CDR3 DNA is TGTGCCAGCAGCCTAGCGGGAGACTCCTACAATGAGCAGTTCTTC. Protein: CASSLAGDSYNEQFF.

CDR3 region: CASSWGLETQYF. The CDR3 region has the DNA TGTGCCAGCAGCTGGGGGCTTGAGACCCAGTACTTC. The rearrangement joins TRBV7-2 to TRBJ2-5; perhaps TRBD1 as D (6 bases). In germline, CDR1 is SGHTA, CDR2 FQGNSA. Trimming pared 4 bases from V and 5 bases from J, leaving 8 bases between. The CDR3 extends over 12 amino acids.